Listed below are T cell receptor beta chains from one sample, sequenced in a study of identifying expanded T cells in peripheral blood. The repertoire was sequenced with immunoSEQ multiplex PCR; TCRdb's copy has only in-frame clones and lacks some. The table lists about 110,000 clones, around 88% of them singletons, with about 15% in the top ten. Sequenced: blood. These receptors came from a person aged 18 to 69 in good health. CDR3s include the opening cysteine and the closing phenylalanine or tryptophan. D genes are given only for firm matches. Clone size appears in some rows only: once, few, many, or a class for an expanded clone.

v_gene: TRBV5-1; j_gene: TRBJ2-2; abundance: -; d_gene: -; CDR3aa: CATRRTANTGELFF; CDR3nt: TGCGCCACCAGGCGGACAGCTAACACCGGGGAGCTGTTTTTT
v_gene: TRBV18; j_gene: TRBJ1-6; abundance: once; d_gene: TRBD1; CDR3aa: CASSPRDRGPPLHF; CDR3nt: TGTGCCAGCTCACCACGCGACAGGGGGCCACCCCTCCACTTT
v_gene: TRBV19; j_gene: TRBJ2-1; abundance: -; d_gene: -; CDR3aa: CASSMREYNEQFF; CDR3nt: TGTGCCAGTAGTATGAGGGAATACAATGAGCAGTTCTTC
v_gene: TRBV28; j_gene: TRBJ1-5; abundance: few; d_gene: TRBD1; CDR3aa: CASSPGTGGADGNQPQHF; CDR3nt: TGTGCCAGCAGCCCCGGGACAGGGGGCGCGGATGGCAATCAGCCCCAGCATTTT
v_gene: TRBV30; j_gene: TRBJ1-4; abundance: -; d_gene: -; CDR3aa: CACSRRSTNEKLFF; CDR3nt: TGTGCCTGTTCGAGGCGGTCAACTAATGAAAAACTGTTTTTT
v_gene: TRBV2; j_gene: TRBJ2-5; abundance: -; d_gene: TRBD2; CDR3aa: CASRLLAGAQETQYF; CDR3nt: TGTGCCAGCAGGTTATTAGCGGGGGCCCAAGAGACCCAGTACTTC
v_gene: TRBV7-6; j_gene: TRBJ1-4; abundance: once; d_gene: -; CDR3aa: CASSLDRSGSEKLFF; CDR3nt: TGTGCCAGCAGCTTAGACAGGTCGGGGTCGGAAAAACTGTTTTTT
v_gene: TRBV28; j_gene: TRBJ1-1; abundance: -; d_gene: -; CDR3aa: CASSSAPVATEAFF; CDR3nt: TGTGCCAGCAGTTCCGCCCCGGTCGCCACTGAAGCTTTCTTT
v_gene: TRBV6-5; j_gene: TRBJ1-4; abundance: -; d_gene: TRBD1; CDR3aa: CASSNSGGLNEKLFF; CDR3nt: TGTGCCAGCAGTAACTCAGGGGGACTTAATGAAAAACTGTTTTTT
v_gene: TRBV2; j_gene: TRBJ2-7; abundance: -; d_gene: TRBD2; CDR3aa: CASGVAGPYEQYF; CDR3nt: TGTGCCAGCGGGGTAGCGGGGCCCTACGAGCAGTACTTC
v_gene: TRBV5-1; j_gene: TRBJ2-5; abundance: -; d_gene: -; CDR3aa: CASSLRDGETQYF; CDR3nt: TGCGCCAGCAGCTTAAGGGACGGGGAGACCCAGTACTTC
v_gene: TRBV6-1; j_gene: TRBJ1-3; abundance: -; d_gene: -; CDR3aa: CASSVDRSSGNTIYF; CDR3nt: TGTGCCAGCAGCGTTGACAGGAGCTCTGGAAACACCATATATTTT
v_gene: TRBV7-9; j_gene: TRBJ2-5; abundance: -; d_gene: TRBD2; CDR3aa: CASSFLLAARQTQYF; CDR3nt: TGTGCCAGCAGCTTCCTACTAGCGGCCAGGCAGACCCAGTACTTC
v_gene: TRBV28; j_gene: TRBJ1-3; abundance: -; d_gene: -; CDR3aa: CASSPSGIGPYEGNTIYF; CDR3nt: TGTGCCAGCAGTCCCTCTGGGATAGGGCCTTATGAGGGAAACACCATATATTTT